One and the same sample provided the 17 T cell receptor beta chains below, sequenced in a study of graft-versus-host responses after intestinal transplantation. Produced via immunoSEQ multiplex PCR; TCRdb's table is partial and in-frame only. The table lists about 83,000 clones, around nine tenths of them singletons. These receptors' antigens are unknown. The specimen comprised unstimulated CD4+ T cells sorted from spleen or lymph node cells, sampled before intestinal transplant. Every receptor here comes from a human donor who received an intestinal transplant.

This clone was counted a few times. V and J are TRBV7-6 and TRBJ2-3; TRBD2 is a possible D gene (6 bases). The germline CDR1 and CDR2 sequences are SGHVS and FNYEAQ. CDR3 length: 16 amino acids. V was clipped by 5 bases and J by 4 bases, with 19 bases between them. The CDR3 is CASSVGRLVTPDTQYF. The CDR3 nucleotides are TGTGCCAGCAGCGTAGGTAGACTAGTTACTCCAGATACGCAGTATTTT.

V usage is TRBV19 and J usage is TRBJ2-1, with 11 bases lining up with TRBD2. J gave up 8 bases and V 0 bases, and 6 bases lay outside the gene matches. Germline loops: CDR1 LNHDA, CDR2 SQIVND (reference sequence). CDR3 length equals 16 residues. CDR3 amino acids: CASSIELAGVQHEQFF. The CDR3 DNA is TGTGCCAGTAGTATAGAACTAGCGGGAGTCCAGCATGAGCAGTTCTTC.

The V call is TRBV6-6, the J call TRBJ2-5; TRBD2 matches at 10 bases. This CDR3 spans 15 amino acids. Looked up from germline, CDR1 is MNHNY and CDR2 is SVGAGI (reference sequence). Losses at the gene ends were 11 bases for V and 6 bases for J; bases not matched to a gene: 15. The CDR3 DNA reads TGTGCCGGTGCGGCTAGCGGGGGATTCGGAAAGACCCAGTACTTC. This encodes CAGAASGGFGKTQYF.

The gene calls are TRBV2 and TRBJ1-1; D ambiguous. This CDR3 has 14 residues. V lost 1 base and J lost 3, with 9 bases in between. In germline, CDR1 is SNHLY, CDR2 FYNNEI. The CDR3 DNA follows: TGTGCCAGCAGTGAAGGGCAGGCTTACACTGAAGCTTTCTTT. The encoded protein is CASSEGQAYTEAFF.

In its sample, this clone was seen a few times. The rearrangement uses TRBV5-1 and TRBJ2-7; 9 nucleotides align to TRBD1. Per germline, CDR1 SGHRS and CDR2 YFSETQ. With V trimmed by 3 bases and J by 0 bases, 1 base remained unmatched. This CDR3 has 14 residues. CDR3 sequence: CASSSTGGSYEQYF. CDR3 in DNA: TGCGCCAGCAGCTCGACAGGGGGCTCCTACGAGCAGTACTTC.

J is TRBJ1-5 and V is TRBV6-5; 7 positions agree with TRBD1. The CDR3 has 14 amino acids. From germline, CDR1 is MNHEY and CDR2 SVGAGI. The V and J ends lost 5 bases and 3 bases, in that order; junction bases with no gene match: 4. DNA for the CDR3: TGTGCCAGCAGTCCGGGACAGTTCAATCAGCCCCAGCATTTT. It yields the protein CASSPGQFNQPQHF.

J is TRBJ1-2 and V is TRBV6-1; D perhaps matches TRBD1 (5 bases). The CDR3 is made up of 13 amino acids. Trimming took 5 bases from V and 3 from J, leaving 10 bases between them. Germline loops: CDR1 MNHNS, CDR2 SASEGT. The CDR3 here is CASSSGDHYGYTF. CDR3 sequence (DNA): TGTGCCAGCAGTTCGGGGGACCACTATGGCTACACCTTC.

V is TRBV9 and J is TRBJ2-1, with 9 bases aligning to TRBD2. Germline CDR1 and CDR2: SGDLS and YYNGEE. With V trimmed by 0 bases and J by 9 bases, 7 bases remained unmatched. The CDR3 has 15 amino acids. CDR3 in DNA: TGTGCCAGCAGCGTAGGGTCTAGCGGGAATAGTGAGCAGTTCTTC. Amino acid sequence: CASSVGSSGNSEQFF.

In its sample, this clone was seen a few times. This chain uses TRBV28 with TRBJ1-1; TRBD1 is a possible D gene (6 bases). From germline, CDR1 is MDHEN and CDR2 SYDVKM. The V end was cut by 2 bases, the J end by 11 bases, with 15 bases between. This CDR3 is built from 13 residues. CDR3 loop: CASSLGSRGGAFF. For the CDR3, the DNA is TGTGCCAGCAGTTTAGGGTCTAGGGGGGGGGCTTTCTTT.

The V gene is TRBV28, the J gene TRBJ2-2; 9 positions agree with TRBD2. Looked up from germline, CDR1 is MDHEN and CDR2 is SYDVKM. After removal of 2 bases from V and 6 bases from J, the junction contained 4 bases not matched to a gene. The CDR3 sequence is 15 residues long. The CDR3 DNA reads TGTGCCAGCAGTTTACTAAGCGGGGGGTCCGGGGAGCTGTTTTTT. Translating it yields CASSLLSGGSGELFF.

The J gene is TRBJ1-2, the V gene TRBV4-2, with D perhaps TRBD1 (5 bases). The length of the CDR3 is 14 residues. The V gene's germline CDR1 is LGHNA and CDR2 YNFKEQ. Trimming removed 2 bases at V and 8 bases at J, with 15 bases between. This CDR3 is CASSQTGRGGGYTF. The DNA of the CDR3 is TGTGCCAGCAGCCAAACCGGACGCGGGGGAGGCTACACCTTC.

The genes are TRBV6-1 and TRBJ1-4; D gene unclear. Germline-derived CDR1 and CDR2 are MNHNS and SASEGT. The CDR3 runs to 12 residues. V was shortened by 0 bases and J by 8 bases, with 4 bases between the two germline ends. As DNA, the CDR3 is TGTGCCAGCAGTGAAGCGCGGGAAAAACTGTTTTTT. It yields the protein CASSEAREKLFF.

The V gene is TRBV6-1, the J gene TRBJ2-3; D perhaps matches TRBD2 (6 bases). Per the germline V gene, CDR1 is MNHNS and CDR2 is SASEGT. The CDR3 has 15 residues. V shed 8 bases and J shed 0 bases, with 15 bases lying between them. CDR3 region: CASCRRDSSTDTQYF. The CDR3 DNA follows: TGTGCCAGCTGCCGCCGGGACTCTAGCACAGATACGCAGTATTTT.

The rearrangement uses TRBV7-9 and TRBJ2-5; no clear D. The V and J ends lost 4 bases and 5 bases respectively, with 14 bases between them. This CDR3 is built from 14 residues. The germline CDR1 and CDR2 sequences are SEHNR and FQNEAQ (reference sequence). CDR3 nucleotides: TGTGCCAGCAGCTCCCGCGAGGCGTGGGAGACCCAGTACTTC. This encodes CASSSREAWETQYF.

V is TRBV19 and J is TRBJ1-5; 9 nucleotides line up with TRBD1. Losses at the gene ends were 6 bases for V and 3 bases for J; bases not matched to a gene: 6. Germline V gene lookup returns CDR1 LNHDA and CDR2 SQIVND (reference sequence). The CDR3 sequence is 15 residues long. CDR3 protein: CASRATGGHNQPQHF. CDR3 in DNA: TGTGCCAGTAGGGCCACAGGGGGCCACAATCAGCCCCAGCATTTT.

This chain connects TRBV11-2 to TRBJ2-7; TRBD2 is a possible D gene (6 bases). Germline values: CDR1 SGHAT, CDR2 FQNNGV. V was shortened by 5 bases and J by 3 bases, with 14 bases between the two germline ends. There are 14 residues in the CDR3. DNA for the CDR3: TGTGCCAGCAGCCGCGGGACGATTTACTACGAGCAGTACTTC. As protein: CASSRGTIYYEQYF.

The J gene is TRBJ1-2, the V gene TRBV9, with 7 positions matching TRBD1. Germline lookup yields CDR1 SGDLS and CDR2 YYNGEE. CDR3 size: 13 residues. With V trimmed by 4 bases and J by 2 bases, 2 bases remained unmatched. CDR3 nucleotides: TGTGCCAGCAGCCAAGGGGGCAACTATGGCTACACCTTC. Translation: CASSQGGNYGYTF.